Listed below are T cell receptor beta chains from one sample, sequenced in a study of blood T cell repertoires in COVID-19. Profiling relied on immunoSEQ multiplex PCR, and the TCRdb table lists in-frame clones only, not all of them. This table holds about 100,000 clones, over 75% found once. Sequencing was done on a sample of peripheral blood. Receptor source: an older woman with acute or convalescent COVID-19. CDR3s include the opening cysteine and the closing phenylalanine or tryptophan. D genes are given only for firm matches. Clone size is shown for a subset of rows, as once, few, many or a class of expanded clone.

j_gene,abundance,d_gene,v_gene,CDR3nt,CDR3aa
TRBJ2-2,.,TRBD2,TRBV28,TGTGCCAGCAGTTGGGGGTGGGGACTAGCAGAAAACGCGAACACCGGGGAGCTGTTTTTT,CASSWGWGLAENANTGELFF
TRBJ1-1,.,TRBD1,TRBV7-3,TGTGCCAGCAGCCCGGGACAGGGAAACACTGAAGCTTTCTTT,CASSPGQGNTEAFF
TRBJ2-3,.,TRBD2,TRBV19,TGTGCCAGTAGTAACGGGAGGGCTATTGATACGCAGTATTTT,CASSNGRAIDTQYF
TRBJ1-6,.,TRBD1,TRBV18,TGTGCCAGCTCACCCATGACAGGGGATAATTCACCCCTCCACTTT,CASSPMTGDNSPLHF
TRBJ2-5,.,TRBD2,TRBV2,TGTGCCAGCACAGCGGGAGGCGGAGGTGGAGAGACCCAGTACTTC,CASTAGGGGGETQYF
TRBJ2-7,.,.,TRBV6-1,TGTGCCAGCAGTTTTGGAGGGAGAAGTGGCTACGAGCAGTACTTC,CASSFGGRSGYEQYF
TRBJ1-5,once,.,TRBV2,TGTGCCAGCAGTGGAGAATATAGCAATCAGCCCCAGCATTTT,CASSGEYSNQPQHF
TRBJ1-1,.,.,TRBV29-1,TGCAGCGCTTCAGGTAGGGGCACTGAAGCTTTCTTT,CSASGRGTEAFF
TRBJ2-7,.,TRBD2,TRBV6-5,TGTGCCAGCAGAGCTAGCGGGAGTTACGAGCAGTACTTC,CASRASGSYEQYF
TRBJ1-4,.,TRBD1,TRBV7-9,TGTGCCAGCAGACGAACCTCCGGGACAGGGAATGAAAAACTGTTTTTT,CASRRTSGTGNEKLFF
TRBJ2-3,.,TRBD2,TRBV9,TGTGCCAGCAGCGCAGAGCCTCTAGCGGGAGGACAAGATACGCAGTATTTT,CASSAEPLAGGQDTQYF
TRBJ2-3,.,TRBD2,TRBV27,TGTGCCAGCAGTTTATGGTACGGGAGGTCGCCTAATTTT,CASSLWYGRSPNF
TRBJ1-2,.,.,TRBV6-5,TGTGCCAGCAGTTATTTAGGGGTCGATAGGTACTATGGCTACACCTTC,CASSYLGVDRYYGYTF
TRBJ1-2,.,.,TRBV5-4,TGTGCCAGCAGCTTAACAGGGATGTATGGCTACACCTTC,CASSLTGMYGYTF
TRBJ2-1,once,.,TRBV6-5,TGTGCCAGCAGTACACGCCGGGAGAATGAGCAGTTCTTC,CASSTRRENEQFF
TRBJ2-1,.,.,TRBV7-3,TGTGCCAGCAGCCCCCGGGGACTGCGATCGGGTGAGCAGTTCTTC,CASSPRGLRSGEQFF
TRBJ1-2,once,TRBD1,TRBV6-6,TGTGCCAGCAGTCCACCGGGACAGGGATTCGGCTATGGCTACACCTTC,CASSPPGQGFGYGYTF
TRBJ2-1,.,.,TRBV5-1,TGCGCCAGCAGCTTGCCAGTCGGGGACAATGAGCAGTTCTTC,CASSLPVGDNEQFF
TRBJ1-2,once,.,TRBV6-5,TGTGCCAGCTCCCGAGGTACAGGGCCCAACTATGGCTACACCTTC,CASSRGTGPNYGYTF
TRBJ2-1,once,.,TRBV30,TGTGCCTGGAGTGTACAATACAATGAGCAGTTCTTC,CAWSVQYNEQFF
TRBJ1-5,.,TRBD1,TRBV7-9,TGTGCCAGCAGCTTAGCGTCGACAGGGGGCAATCAGCCCCAGCATTTT,CASSLASTGGNQPQHF
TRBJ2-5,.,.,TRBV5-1,TGCGCCAGCGGCCCCAGGGAGACCCAGTACTTC,CASGPRETQYF
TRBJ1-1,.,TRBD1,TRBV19,TGTGCCAGTAGGGCGGGACAGGGGACTGAAGCTTTCTTT,CASRAGQGTEAFF
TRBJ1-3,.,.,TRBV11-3,TGTGCCAGCAGCTTAGTCGGTGGTTCTGGAAACACCATATATTTT,CASSLVGGSGNTIYF
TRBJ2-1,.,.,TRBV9,TGTGCCAGCAGCCCCCCAGGGAACACCTACAATGAGCAGTTCTTC,CASSPPGNTYNEQFF
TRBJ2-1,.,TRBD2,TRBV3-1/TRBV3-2,TGTGCCAGCAGCCAAGGACAGCGGGAGTGGGCTGAGCAGTTCTTC,CASSQGQREWAEQFF
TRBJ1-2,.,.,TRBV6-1,TGTGCCAGCAGTGAAGCAGACATCAACTATGGCTACACCTTC,CASSEADINYGYTF
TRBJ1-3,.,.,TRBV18,TGTGCCAGCTCACCTGGACTCTCTGGAAACACCATATATTTT,CASSPGLSGNTIYF
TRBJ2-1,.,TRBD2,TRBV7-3,TGTGCCAGCAGCGCCGATCCGGGACTAGACGACAATGAGCAGTTCTTC,CASSADPGLDDNEQFF
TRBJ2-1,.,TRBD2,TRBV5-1,TGCGCCAGCAGCTTGTCTCCTGGGGGAAGCGGGAGTTACAATGAGCAGTTCTTC,CASSLSPGGSGSYNEQFF
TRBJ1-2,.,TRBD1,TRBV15,TGTGCCACCAGCAGAGTCGGGACAGGGGTCCTCTATGGCTACACCTTC,CATSRVGTGVLYGYTF
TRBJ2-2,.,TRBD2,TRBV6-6,TGTGCCAGCAGTCGGACTAGCGGGAGGATGAACACCGGGGAGCTGTTTTTT,CASSRTSGRMNTGELFF
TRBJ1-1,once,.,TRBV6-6,TGTGCCAGCAGTTACTTACGGTTGAGCACTGAAGCTTTCTTT,CASSYLRLSTEAFF
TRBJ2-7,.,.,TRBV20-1,TGCAGTGCTAGCGGTTCCTACGAGCAGTACTTC,CSASGSYEQYF
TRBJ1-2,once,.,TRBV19,TGTGCCAGTAGTATTGGAGGAGGGGATGGCTACACCTTC,CASSIGGGDGYTF
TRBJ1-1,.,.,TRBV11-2,TGTGCCAGCTGCCTACAGGGGAACACTGAAGCTTTCTTT,CASCLQGNTEAFF
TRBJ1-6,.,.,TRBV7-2,TGTGCCAGCAAATCGGGGTCGTATAATTCACCCCTCCACTTT,CASKSGSYNSPLHF
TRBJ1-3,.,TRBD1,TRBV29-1,TGCAGCGTTCATACACCGGGACAGGGGGGCTCTGGAAACACCATATATTTT,CSVHTPGQGGSGNTIYF
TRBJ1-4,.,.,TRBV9,TGTGCCAGCAGCGTAGAAACAGGAAAAAATGAAAAACTGTTTTTT,CASSVETGKNEKLFF
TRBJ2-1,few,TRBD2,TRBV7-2,TGTGCCAGCAGCTTAGTCGGGAGGGCCGGGGGTGAGCAGTTCTTC,CASSLVGRAGGEQFF
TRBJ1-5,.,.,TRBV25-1,TGTGCCAGCAGACAGGAAAATCAGCCCCAGCATTTT,CASRQENQPQHF
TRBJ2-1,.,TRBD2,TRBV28,TGTGCCAGCAGTTCTAGACTAGCGGGATCAGGGGCAGATGAGCAGTTCTTC,CASSSRLAGSGADEQFF
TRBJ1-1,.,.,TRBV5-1,TGCGCCAGCCGTTCCCCAGGGGTTGAAGCTTTCTTT,CASRSPGVEAFF
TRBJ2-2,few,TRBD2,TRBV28,TGTGCCAGCAGTTCAACTAGCGGTTGGGGGGGCACCGGGGAGCTGTTTTTT,CASSSTSGWGGTGELFF
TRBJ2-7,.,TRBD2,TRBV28,TGTGCCAGCAGTCTCGGAGTAGCGGGATCCTACGAGCAGTACTTC,CASSLGVAGSYEQYF